The rows below give T cell receptor beta chains drawn from one sample of a study of shared clonotypes between healthy human individuals. This table comes from immunoSEQ multiplex PCR, and its TCRdb copy is limited to in-frame clones, with some not included. Of roughly 2,000,000 clones in the sample, 93% were seen once. Material: naive CD8+ T cells from PBMCs. The source is a man aged 18 to 29 in good health. Some clones in this sample may be carry-over from other donors' samples. Each CDR3 is given with its conserved first and last residue. Each record gives: J gene, D gene, V gene, CDR3 length, clone size, CDR3 DNA, CDR3 protein. The D gene is left open where the match is weak. Clone size appears in some rows only: once, few, many, or a class for an expanded clone.

TRBJ2-3	TRBD2	TRBV5-6	16	.	TGTGCCAGCAGCACTCGGGGGGGAGTTCCCACAGATACGCAGTATTTT	CASSTRGGVPTDTQYF
TRBJ2-5	TRBD1	TRBV27	15	.	TGTGCCAGCAGTTTTCTAGGGACAGCTCAAGAGACCCAGTACTTC	CASSFLGTAQETQYF
TRBJ1-2	TRBD1	TRBV5-6	14	.	TGTGCCAGCAGCTTGCAGGGGACAGTCTATGGCTACACCTTC	CASSLQGTVYGYTF
TRBJ1-1	.	TRBV6-5	13	.	TGTGCCAGCATCGCGAGAGGGCAACTTGAAGCTTTCTTT	CASIARGQLEAFF
TRBJ1-5	.	TRBV18	17	.	TGTGCCAGCTCACCGGGGCAGCTCCTTTATAGCAATCAGCCCCAGCATTTT	CASSPGQLLYSNQPQHF
TRBJ2-1	TRBD2	TRBV28	21	.	TGTGCCAGCAGTGGACTAGCTCCCAAATTAGCCGTGCCAAGCTCCTACAATGAGCAGTTCTTC	CASSGLAPKLAVPSSYNEQFF
TRBJ2-5	.	TRBV27	13	.	TGTGCCAGCAGCACCAAGGGGGAGGAGACCCAGTACTTC	CASSTKGEETQYF
TRBJ2-1	.	TRBV11-2	18	.	TGTGCCAGCAGCTTAGGGCTCCTAGTTTCAGCCTCCTACAATGAGCAGTTCTTC	CASSLGLLVSASYNEQFF
TRBJ1-1	TRBD1	TRBV4-2	15	few	TGTGCCAGCAGCCAAGGTTTACAGGGGGCTACTGAAGCTTTCTTT	CASSQGLQGATEAFF
TRBJ2-3	TRBD1	TRBV18	19	.	TGTGCCAGCTCACCCTACCCGGGACAGGGGGTTTCAAGCACAGATACGCAGTATTTT	CASSPYPGQGVSSTDTQYF
TRBJ2-1	.	TRBV9	16	.	TGTGCCAGCAGCGTAGCGGACCAAACCTACGGCGCTGAGCAGTTCTTC	CASSVADQTYGAEQFF
TRBJ2-7	.	TRBV9	16	.	TGTGCCAGCAGCGTAGGGGGCAGTCTGAGCTCCTACGAGCAGTACTTC	CASSVGGSLSSYEQYF
TRBJ1-2	.	TRBV19	16	.	TGTGCCAGTAGTACCATTGACCGGGAAGCTAACTATGGCTACACCTTC	CASSTIDREANYGYTF
TRBJ1-2	.	TRBV12-5	15	once	TGTGCTAGTGGTTCCTCGACCGCCTACCACTATGGCTACACCTTC	CASGSSTAYHYGYTF
TRBJ2-7	TRBD2	TRBV4-1	16	.	TGCGCTAGCAGCCATCCCCAAGCGGGAGGGCCGGGAGAGCAGTACTTC	CASSHPQAGGPGEQYF
TRBJ1-1	.	TRBV13	14	.	TGTGCCAGCAGCCCGGAGACCATGAACACTGAAGCTTTCTTT	CASSPETMNTEAFF
TRBJ2-7	TRBD2	TRBV28	14	.	TGTGCCAGCAGTTCGGGACTAGCTCAGGACGAGCAGTACTTC	CASSSGLAQDEQYF
TRBJ2-3	TRBD1	TRBV13	15	once	TGTGCCAGCAGCCCGACAGGGGGCGCAGCAGATACGCAGTATTTT	CASSPTGGAADTQYF
TRBJ2-5	.	TRBV4-2	16	.	TGTGCCAGCAGCCAAGCTCGGGGAAGAGATAGGGAGACCCAGTACTTC	CASSQARGRDRETQYF
TRBJ2-7	TRBD2	TRBV9	14	once	TGTGCCAGCAGCGCCGGGACTAGCAGGGACGAGCAGTACTTC	CASSAGTSRDEQYF
TRBJ1-4	TRBD1	TRBV5-5	16	few	TGTGCCAGCAGCCCCCTACTGACAGGGACGGGGGAAAAACTGTTTTTT	CASSPLLTGTGEKLFF
TRBJ2-5	TRBD2	TRBV27	17	.	TGTGCCAGCAGTTTGGGAGCGGGAGGCCCCCCACAAGAGACCCAGTACTTC	CASSLGAGGPPQETQYF
TRBJ1-5	.	TRBV2	14	.	TGTGCCAGCAGTGTTGCCATGAGCAATCAGCCCCAGCATTTT	CASSVAMSNQPQHF